Many counts were recorded for the clone carrying this T cell receptor beta chain. Using its own MiXCR run on the 5' RACE reads, TCRdb lists one record per CDR3 protein. The data show 80,000 or so distinct CDR3 sequences, with around 9.9% seen just once and about 1.7% held by the top ten. These data belong to a study of neurological immune-mediated disorders. CDR1 SGHDT and CDR2 YYEEEE come from the germline V gene. The V and J ends lost 4 bases and 8 bases, in that order; junction bases with no gene match: 3. The CDR3 is made up of 14 amino acids. The gene calls are TRBV5-6 and TRBJ2-3, with 14 positions matching TRBD2. The specimen was PBMCs. This clonotype was sampled from a man in his fifties or sixties in good health. This CDR3 reads CASSVGTSGSTQYF. Written as DNA, the CDR3 is TGTGCCAGCAGCGTGGGGACTAGCGGGAGTACGCAGTATTTT.